This TCR beta chain was profiled in a study of beta chain features in type 1 diabetes. The entirety of the isolated RNA underwent reverse transcription, so expressed TCRB transcripts were sequenced. Repertoires were generated with immunoSEQ multiplex PCR, while TCRdb's copy carries only in-frame clones and drops some. The sample lists about 350,000 clones, around 19% seen once, with roughly 0.045% in the top ten. This clone turned up a few times. Its cognate antigen is unknown. CDR3 length equals 15 residues. The trim removed 4 bases at V and 5 bases at J, leaving 12 bases unmatched. Germline CDR1 is SGHRS and CDR2 is YFSETQ. Whole-study findings and limits: Across all four CD4+ subsets, people with type 1 diabetes showed modestly shorter TCRB CDR3s. More deletions and fewer insertions at VDJ junctions were seen in type 1 diabetes patients.

Sorting with CD45RO/CCR7/CD25/CD127/CD95/CD27 yielded naive, central memory, regulatory and stem-like memory CD4+ cells. The sample consisted of naive CD4+ T cells from blood. This TCR came from a woman aged 18-30 years in good health. J is TRBJ2-7 and V is TRBV5-1; 7 positions match TRBD1. The CDR3 loop is CASSTTRQGGDEQYF. The CDR3, as DNA: TGCGCCAGCAGCACCACGAGACAGGGCGGCGACGAGCAGTACTTC.